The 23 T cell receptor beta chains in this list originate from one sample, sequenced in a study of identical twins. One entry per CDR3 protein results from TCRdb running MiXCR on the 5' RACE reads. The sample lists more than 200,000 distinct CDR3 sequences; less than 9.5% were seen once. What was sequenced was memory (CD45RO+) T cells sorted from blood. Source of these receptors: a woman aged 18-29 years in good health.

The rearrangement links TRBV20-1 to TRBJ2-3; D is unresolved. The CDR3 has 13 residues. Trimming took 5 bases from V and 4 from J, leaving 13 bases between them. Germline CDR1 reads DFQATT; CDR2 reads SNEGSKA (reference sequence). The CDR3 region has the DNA TGCAGTGCTTCCCAAGCACCGGCAGATACGCAGTATTTT. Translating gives CSASQAPADTQYF.

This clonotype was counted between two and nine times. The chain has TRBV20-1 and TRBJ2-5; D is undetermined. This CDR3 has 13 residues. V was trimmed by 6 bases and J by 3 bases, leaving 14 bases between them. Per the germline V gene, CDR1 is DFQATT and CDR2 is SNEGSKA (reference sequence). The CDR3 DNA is TGCAGTGCCCGCAGACTGTTAAAAGAGACCCAGTACTTC. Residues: CSARRLLKETQYF.

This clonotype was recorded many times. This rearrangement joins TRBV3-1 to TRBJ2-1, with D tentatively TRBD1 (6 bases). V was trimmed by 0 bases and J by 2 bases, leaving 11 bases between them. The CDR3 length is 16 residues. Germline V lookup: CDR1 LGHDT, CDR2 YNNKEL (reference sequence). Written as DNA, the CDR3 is TGTGCCAGCAGCCAAGATTTCGGGGACACCTACAATGAGCAGTTCTTC. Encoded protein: CASSQDFGDTYNEQFF.

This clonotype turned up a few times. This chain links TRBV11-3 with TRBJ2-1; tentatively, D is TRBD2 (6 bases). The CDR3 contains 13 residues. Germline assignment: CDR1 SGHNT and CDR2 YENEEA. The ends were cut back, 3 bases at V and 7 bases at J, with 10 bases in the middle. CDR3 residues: CASSLLARNEQFF. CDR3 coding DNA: TGTGCCAGCAGCTTGCTAGCGCGGAATGAGCAGTTCTTC. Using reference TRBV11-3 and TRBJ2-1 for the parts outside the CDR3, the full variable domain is EAGVVQSPRYKIIEKKQPVAFWCNPISGHNTLYWYLQNLGQGPELLIRYENEEAVDDSQLPKDRFSAERLKGVDSTLKIQPAELGDSAVYLCASSLLARNEQFFGPGTRLTVL.

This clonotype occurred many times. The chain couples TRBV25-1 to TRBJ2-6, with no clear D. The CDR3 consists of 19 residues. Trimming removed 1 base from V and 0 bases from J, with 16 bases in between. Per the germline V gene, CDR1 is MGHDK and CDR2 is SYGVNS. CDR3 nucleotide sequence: TGTGCCAGCAGTGAATTCGGTAGTGGGCAGGTCTCTGGGGCCAACGTCCTGACTTTC. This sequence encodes CASSEFGSGQVSGANVLTF.

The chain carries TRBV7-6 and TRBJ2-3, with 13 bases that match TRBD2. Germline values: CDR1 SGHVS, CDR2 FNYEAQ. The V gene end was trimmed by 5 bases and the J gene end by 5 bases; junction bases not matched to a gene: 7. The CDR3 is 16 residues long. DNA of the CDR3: TGTGCCAGCAGCCGGACTAGCGGGAGTGCTATAGATACGCAGTATTTT. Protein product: CASSRTSGSAIDTQYF.

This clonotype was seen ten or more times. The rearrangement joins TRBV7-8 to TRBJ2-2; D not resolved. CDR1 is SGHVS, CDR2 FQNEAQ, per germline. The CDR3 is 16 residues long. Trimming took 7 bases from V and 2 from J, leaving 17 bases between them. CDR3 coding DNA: TGTGCCAGCACCCTGAGTGTCTCCCTAAACACCGGGGAGCTGTTTTTT. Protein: CASTLSVSLNTGELFF.

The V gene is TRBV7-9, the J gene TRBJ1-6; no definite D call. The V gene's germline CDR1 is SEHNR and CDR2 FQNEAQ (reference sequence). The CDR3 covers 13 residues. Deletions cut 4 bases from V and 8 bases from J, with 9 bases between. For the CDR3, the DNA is TGTGCCAGCAGCTCCGTGGGAGATTCACCCCTCCACTTT. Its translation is CASSSVGDSPLHF.

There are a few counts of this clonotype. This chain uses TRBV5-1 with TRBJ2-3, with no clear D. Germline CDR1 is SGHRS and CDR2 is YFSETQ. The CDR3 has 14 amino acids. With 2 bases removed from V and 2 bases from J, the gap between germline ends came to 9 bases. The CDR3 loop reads CASSFGDSTDTQYF. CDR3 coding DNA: TGCGCCAGCAGCTTTGGCGACTCCACAGATACGCAGTATTTT.

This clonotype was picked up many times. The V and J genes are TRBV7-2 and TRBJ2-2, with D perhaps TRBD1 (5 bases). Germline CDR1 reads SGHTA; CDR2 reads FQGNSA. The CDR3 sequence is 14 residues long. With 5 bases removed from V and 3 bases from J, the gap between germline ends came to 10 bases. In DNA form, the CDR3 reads TGTGCCAGCAGCGTACAGGATTACACCGGGGAGCTGTTTTTT. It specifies CASSVQDYTGELFF.

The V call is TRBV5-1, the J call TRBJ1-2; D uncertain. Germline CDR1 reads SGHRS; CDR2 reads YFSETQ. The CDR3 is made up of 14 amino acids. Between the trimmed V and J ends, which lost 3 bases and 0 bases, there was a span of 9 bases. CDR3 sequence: CASSYTTTNYGYTF. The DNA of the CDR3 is TGCGCCAGCAGCTACACCACTACTAACTATGGCTACACCTTC.

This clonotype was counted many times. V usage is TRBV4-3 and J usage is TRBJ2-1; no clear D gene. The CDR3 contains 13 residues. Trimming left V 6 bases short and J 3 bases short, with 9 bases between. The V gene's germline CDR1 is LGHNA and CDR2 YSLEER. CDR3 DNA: TGCGCCAGCAGTTCAAATAGCTACAATGAGCAGTTCTTC. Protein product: CASSSNSYNEQFF.

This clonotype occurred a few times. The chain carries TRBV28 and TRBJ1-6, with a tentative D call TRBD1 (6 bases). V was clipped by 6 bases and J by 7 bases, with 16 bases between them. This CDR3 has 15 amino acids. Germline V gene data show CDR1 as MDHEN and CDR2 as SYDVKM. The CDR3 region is CASRIPQGGNSPLHF. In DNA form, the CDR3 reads TGTGCCAGCAGGATCCCACAGGGAGGGAATTCACCCCTCCACTTT.

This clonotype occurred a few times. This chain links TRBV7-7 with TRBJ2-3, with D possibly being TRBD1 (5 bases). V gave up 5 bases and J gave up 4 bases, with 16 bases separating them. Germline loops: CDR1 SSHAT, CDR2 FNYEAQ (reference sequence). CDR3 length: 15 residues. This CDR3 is CASSHRFGAADTQYF. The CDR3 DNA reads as TGTGCCAGCAGCCACAGGTTTGGAGCTGCAGATACGCAGTATTTT.

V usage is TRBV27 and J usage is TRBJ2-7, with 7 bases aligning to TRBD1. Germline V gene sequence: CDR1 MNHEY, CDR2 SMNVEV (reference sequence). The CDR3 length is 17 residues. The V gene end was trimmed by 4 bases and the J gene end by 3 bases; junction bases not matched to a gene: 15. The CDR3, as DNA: TGTGCCAGCAGTTCCCTAGAAGCCGCTGGGACAGTCTACGAGCAGTACTTC. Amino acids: CASSSLEAAGTVYEQYF.

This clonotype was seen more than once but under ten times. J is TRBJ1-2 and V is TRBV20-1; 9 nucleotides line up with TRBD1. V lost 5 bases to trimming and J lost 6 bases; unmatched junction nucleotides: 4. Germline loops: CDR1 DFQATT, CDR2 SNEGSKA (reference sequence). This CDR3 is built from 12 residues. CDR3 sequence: CSAGRDRDGYTF. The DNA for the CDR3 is TGCAGTGCTGGCCGGGACAGGGATGGCTACACCTTC.

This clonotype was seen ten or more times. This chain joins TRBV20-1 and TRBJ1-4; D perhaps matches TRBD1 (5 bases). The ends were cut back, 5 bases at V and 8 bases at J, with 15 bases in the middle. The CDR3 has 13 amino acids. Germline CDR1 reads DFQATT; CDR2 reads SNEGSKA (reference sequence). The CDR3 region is CSAPRRGDEKLFF. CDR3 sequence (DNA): TGCAGTGCTCCCCGTCGGGGGGACGAAAAACTGTTTTTT.

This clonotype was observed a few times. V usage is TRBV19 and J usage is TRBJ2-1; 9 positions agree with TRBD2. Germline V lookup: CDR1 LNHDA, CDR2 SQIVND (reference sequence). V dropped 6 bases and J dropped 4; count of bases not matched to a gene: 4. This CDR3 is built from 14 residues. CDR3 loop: CASRRLAVYNEQFF. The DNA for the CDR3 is TGTGCCAGTAGAAGACTAGCGGTGTACAATGAGCAGTTCTTC.

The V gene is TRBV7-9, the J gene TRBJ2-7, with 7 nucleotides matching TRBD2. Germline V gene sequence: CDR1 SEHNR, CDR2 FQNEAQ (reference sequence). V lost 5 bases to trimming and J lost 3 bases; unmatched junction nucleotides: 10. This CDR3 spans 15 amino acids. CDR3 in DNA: TGTGCCAGCAGCCGGTGGCAACTAGCGCGCTACGAGCAGTACTTC. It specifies CASSRWQLARYEQYF.

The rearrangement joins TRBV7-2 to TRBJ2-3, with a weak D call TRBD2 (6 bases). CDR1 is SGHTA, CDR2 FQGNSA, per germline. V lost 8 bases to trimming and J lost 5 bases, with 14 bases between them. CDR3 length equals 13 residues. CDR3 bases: TGTGCCAGCGGACTAAGGTCGGGAGATACGCAGTATTTT. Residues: CASGLRSGDTQYF.

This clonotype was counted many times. CDR3 protein: CASSLEGATDTQYF. Here the CDR3 DNA reads TGCGCCAGCAGCTTGGAAGGGGCCACAGATACGCAGTATTTT. This rearrangement joins TRBV5-1 to TRBJ2-3; a weak D match, TRBD1 (5 bases). The CDR3 runs 14 residues. Between the trimmed V and J ends, which lost 0 bases and 2 bases, there was a span of 7 bases. The V gene's germline CDR1 is SGHRS and CDR2 YFSETQ.

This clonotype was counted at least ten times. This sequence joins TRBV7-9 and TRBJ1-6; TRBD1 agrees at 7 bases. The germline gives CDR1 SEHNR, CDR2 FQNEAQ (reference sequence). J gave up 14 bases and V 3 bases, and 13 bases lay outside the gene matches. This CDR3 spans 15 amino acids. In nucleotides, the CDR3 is TGTGCCAGCAGCTTCGGTAGAGACAGGGCATCATCCCTCCACTTT. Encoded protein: CASSFGRDRASSLHF.

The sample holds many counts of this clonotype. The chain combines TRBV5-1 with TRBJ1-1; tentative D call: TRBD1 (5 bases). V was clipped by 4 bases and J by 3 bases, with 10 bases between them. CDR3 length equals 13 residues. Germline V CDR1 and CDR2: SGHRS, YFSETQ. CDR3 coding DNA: TGCGCCAGCAGCCCGGAACAGGACACTGAAGCTTTCTTT. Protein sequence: CASSPEQDTEAFF. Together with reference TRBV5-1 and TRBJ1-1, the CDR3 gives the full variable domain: KAGVTQTPRYLIKTRGQQVTLSCSPISGHRSVSWYQQTPGQGLQFLFEYFSETQRNKGNFPGRFSGRQFSNSRSEMNVSTLELGDSALYLCASSPEQDTEAFFGQGTRLTVV.